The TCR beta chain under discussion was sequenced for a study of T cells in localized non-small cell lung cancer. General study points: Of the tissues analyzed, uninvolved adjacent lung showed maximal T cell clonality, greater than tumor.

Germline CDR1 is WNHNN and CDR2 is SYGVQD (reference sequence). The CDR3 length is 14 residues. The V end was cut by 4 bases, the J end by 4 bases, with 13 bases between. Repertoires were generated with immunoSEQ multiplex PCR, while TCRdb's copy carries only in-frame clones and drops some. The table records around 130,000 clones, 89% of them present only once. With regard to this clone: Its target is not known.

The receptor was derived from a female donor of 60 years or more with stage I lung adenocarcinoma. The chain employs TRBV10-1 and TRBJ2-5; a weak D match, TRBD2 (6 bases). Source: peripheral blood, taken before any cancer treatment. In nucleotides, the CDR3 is TGCGCCAGCAGTGGGGGACTTGGCAGAGAGACCCAGTACTTC. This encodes CASSGGLGRETQYF.